These 3 T cell receptor beta chains came from one sample sequenced in a study of technical replicates of blood from several donors. Clones were sequenced by immunoSEQ multiplex PCR, and TCRdb holds only the in-frame ones, with some missing. The table records around 70,000 clones, just under 97% of them present only once. The sample consisted of T cells isolated from PBMCs. The receptors shown here come from a human donor in good health.

V and J are TRBV5-1 and TRBJ1-2; 9 bases line up with TRBD1. V lost 3 bases, J lost 6 bases, and 3 bases stayed unmatched. Germline V gives CDR1 SGHRS, CDR2 YFSETQ. This CDR3 spans 13 amino acids. In DNA, the CDR3 is TGCGCCAGCAGCTGGACAGGGGAGAATGGCTACACCTTC. Its translation: CASSWTGENGYTF.

The chain joins TRBV18 to TRBJ2-1; 7 nucleotides agree with TRBD2. This CDR3 region has 19 residues. The trim removed 3 bases at V and 8 bases at J, leaving 22 bases unmatched. The V gene's germline CDR1 is KGHSH and CDR2 LQKENI. CDR3 sequence (DNA): TGTGCCAGCTCACCGGGAGGGTTAATGGGTTCCCCCAAACTCGATGAGCAGTTCTTC. Its translation: CASSPGGLMGSPKLDEQFF. The full variable domain, rest sourced from reference TRBV18 and TRBJ2-1, is NAGVMQNPRHLVRRRGQEARLRCSPMKGHSHVYWYRQLPEEGLKFMVYLQKENIIDESGMPKERFSAEFPKEGPSILRIQQVVRGDSAAYFCASSPGGLMGSPKLDEQFFGPGTRLTVL.

The chain uses TRBV18 and TRBJ2-3, with D possibly TRBD1 on 6 matching bases. CDR3 size: 16 residues. The V and J ends lost 1 base and 2 bases respectively, with 13 bases between them. CDR1 is KGHSH, CDR2 LQKENI, per germline. CDR3 region: CASSPLEGTPTDTQYF. In DNA form, the CDR3 reads TGTGCCAGCTCACCACTAGAAGGGACACCCACAGATACGCAGTATTTT. Full variable domain (outside the CDR3, taken from reference TRBV18 and TRBJ2-3): NAGVMQNPRHLVRRRGQEARLRCSPMKGHSHVYWYRQLPEEGLKFMVYLQKENIIDESGMPKERFSAEFPKEGPSILRIQQVVRGDSAAYFCASSPLEGTPTDTQYFGPGTRLTVL.